These 29 T cell receptor beta chains were all obtained from the same sample, sequenced in a study of CD8 T cells in ankylosing spondylitis. Antigens of these TCRs are unknown. TCRdb itself ran the 5' RACE reads through MiXCR, one entry per CDR3 protein. The sample consists of some 840,000 distinct CDR3 sequences, about 12% of them appearing once. General study findings and limits: Characteristic, it appeared, of ankylosing spondylitis blood was a TCR beta motif of eight highly homologous variants.

Sequenced material: blood, either unsorted or a sorted T cell fraction (not recorded which). Source of these receptors: a male donor with ankylosing spondylitis.

The chain couples TRBV20-1 to TRBJ2-7, with D unclear. The V gene's germline CDR1 is DFQATT and CDR2 SNEGSKA (reference sequence). The CDR3 extends over 12 amino acids. CDR3 loop: CSRSRRSYEQYF. DNA for the CDR3: TGCAGCCGATCCCGGCGCTCGTACGAGCAGTACTTC.

This clonotype came up a few times. V is TRBV7-9 and J is TRBJ1-2; a weak D match, TRBD1 (5 bases). The CDR3 has 15 amino acids. Trimming removed 5 bases from V and 2 bases from J, with 15 bases in between. The germline CDR1 and CDR2 sequences are SEHNR and FQNEAQ (reference sequence). The CDR3 loop is CASSLQSGRNYGYTF. Written as DNA, the CDR3 is TGTGCCAGCAGCCTACAATCAGGGAGAAACTATGGCTACACCTTC.

This sequence joins TRBV15 and TRBJ1-1; the D is unclear. The CDR3 consists of 14 residues. The germline V gene has CDR1 LNHNV and CDR2 YYDKDF (reference sequence). The V and J ends lost 0 bases and 7 bases respectively, with 12 bases between them. This CDR3 is CATSRDFDGREAFF. In nucleotides, the CDR3 is TGTGCCACCAGCAGAGATTTTGACGGACGTGAAGCTTTCTTT.

Only a few counts were recorded for this clonotype. V usage is TRBV20-1 and J usage is TRBJ2-5, with D perhaps matching TRBD1 (5 bases). The length of the CDR3 is 15 residues. The germline V gene has CDR1 DFQATT and CDR2 SNEGSKA (reference sequence). V was cut by 0 bases and J by 5 bases, with 16 bases left in between. CDR3 sequence reads: CSARDLRVAGETQYF. CDR3 DNA: TGCAGTGCTAGAGATCTCAGGGTAGCAGGGGAGACCCAGTACTTC.

V is TRBV20-1 and J is TRBJ2-1, with D perhaps matching TRBD1 (6 bases). Trimming shortened V by 3 bases and J by 8 bases, and 11 bases separated the two germline ends. This CDR3 spans 12 amino acids. Germline assignment: CDR1 DFQATT and CDR2 SNEGSKA (reference sequence). This chain's CDR3 is CSARPQGYEQFF. The CDR3 region has the DNA TGCAGTGCTAGGCCACAGGGCTATGAGCAGTTCTTC.

The chain has TRBV7-8 and TRBJ2-7; a possible D gene is TRBD2 (5 bases). This CDR3 contains 14 residues. CDR1 and CDR2 (germline): SGHVS, FQNEAQ. V gave up 3 bases and J gave up 2 bases, with 11 bases separating them. The CDR3 reads CASSLRAEPYEQYF. The DNA of the CDR3 is TGTGCCAGCAGCTTGAGGGCGGAGCCCTACGAGCAGTACTTC.

The chain combines TRBV18 with TRBJ2-5; weak D call: TRBD2 (6 bases). Germline V CDR1 and CDR2: KGHSH, LQKENI. The V gene lost 5 bases and the J gene lost 0 bases, with 13 bases spanning the gap. The CDR3 has 15 residues. In nucleotides, the CDR3 is TGTGCCAGCTCAGCGGGAACAGCAAACCAAGAGACCCAGTACTTC. This gives the protein CASSAGTANQETQYF.

The chain uses TRBV20-1 and TRBJ2-3; no clear D. V gave up 3 bases and J gave up 6 bases, with 7 bases separating them. Germline V lookup: CDR1 DFQATT, CDR2 SNEGSKA (reference sequence). The CDR3 has 11 residues. This CDR3 reads CSASSRDTQYF. The CDR3 nucleotides are TGCAGTGCTAGTAGCAGGGATACGCAGTATTTT.

J is TRBJ1-1 and V is TRBV20-1; D remains ambiguous. V gave up 3 bases and J gave up 0 bases, with 8 bases separating them. Germline CDR1 reads DFQATT; CDR2 reads SNEGSKA (reference sequence). The CDR3 has 13 amino acids. CDR3 loop: CSARGFVNTEAFF. The DNA for the CDR3 is TGCAGTGCTAGGGGGTTTGTGAACACTGAAGCTTTCTTT.

This clonotype was counted many times. The J gene is TRBJ1-1, the V gene TRBV12-3 or TRBV12-4, with D maybe TRBD1 (5 bases). V was clipped by 7 bases and J by 0 bases, with 12 bases between them. There are 14 residues in the CDR3. CDR3 loop: CASKHRRLNTEAFF. The CDR3 bases are TGTGCCAGCAAACACAGGAGATTGAACACTGAAGCTTTCTTT.

This clonotype was recorded at least ten times. This chain connects TRBV11-2 to TRBJ2-5; D not certain. Deletions cut 5 bases from V and 2 bases from J, with 12 bases between. This CDR3 spans 14 amino acids. The germline V gene encodes CDR1 SGHAT and CDR2 FQNNGV. This chain's CDR3 is CASSTLIGQETQYF. The CDR3 DNA sequence: TGTGCCAGCAGCACCCTTATCGGGCAAGAGACCCAGTACTTC. Using reference TRBV11-2 and TRBJ2-5 for the parts outside the CDR3, the full variable domain is EAGVAQSPRYKIIEKRQSVAFWCNPISGHATLYWYQQILGQGPKLLIQFQNNGVVDDSQLPKDRFSAERLKGVDSTLKIQPAKLEDSAVYLCASSTLIGQETQYFGPGTRLLVL.

About this clonotype itself: At one boundary the junction diverges from the germline segment, which might be a read error. The V gene is TRBV7-7, the J gene TRBJ2-1; 8 nucleotides agree with TRBD1. CDR3 length: 14 residues. Germline CDR1 is SSHAT and CDR2 is FNYEAQ (reference sequence). The CDR3 DNA reads TGTGCTAGCAGCATCGGACAGGGAATAAATGAGCAGTTCTTC. It codes for CASSIGQGINEQFF. The full variable domain, with the rest looked up from reference TRBV7-7 and TRBJ2-1, is GAGVSQSPRYKVTKRGQDVTLRCDPISSHATLYWYQQALGQGPEFLTYFNYEAQPDKSGLPSDRFSAERPEGSISTLTIQRTEQRDSAMYRCASSIGQGINEQFFGPGTRLTVL.

This clonotype was counted between two and nine times. The chain combines TRBV7-9 with TRBJ2-6; no firm D call. The CDR3 totals 14 residues. The germline V gene encodes CDR1 SEHNR and CDR2 FQNEAQ (reference sequence). This CDR3 is CGLERSSGANVLTF. CDR3 bases: TGTGGCTTAGAGCGTAGTTCTGGGGCCAACGTCCTGACTTTC.

This clonotype was seen a few times. V is TRBV30 and J is TRBJ2-3; 9 bases fit TRBD2. The germline gives CDR1 GTSNPN, CDR2 SVGIG (reference sequence). The CDR3 is 14 residues long. V gave up 0 bases and J gave up 6 bases; unmatched junction bases: 4. DNA of the CDR3: TGTGCCTGGAGTGTGTGGACTAGCGTCGATACGCAGTATTTT. It yields the protein CAWSVWTSVDTQYF.

This clonotype showed up just a few times. The rearrangement joins TRBV5-1 to TRBJ2-2, with 7 positions matching TRBD2. Germline V CDR1 and CDR2: SGHRS, YFSETQ. The CDR3 extends over 15 amino acids. V shed 7 bases, J shed 2 bases, and the junction held 8 bases outside the gene matches. The CDR3 DNA reads TGCGCCAGCCAGCGTCTAGCGGCCAACACCGGGGAGCTGTTTTTT. As protein: CASQRLAANTGELFF.

CDR3 DNA sequence: TGTGCCAGCAGCCGCATAGGGACAGGGGACACCGGGGAGCTGTTTTTT. Protein: CASSRIGTGDTGELFF. The V and J genes are TRBV11-3 and TRBJ2-2; 10 positions agree with TRBD1. CDR3 length: 16 amino acids. Germline values: CDR1 SGHNT, CDR2 YENEEA. J was trimmed by 3 bases and V by 5 bases; bases with no gene match: 6.

This clonotype was detected many times. V is TRBV11-2 and J is TRBJ1-2; TRBD1 matches 7 bases. Germline V gives CDR1 SGHAT, CDR2 FQNNGV. V lost 4 bases, J lost 4 bases, and 3 bases stayed unmatched. There are 13 residues in the CDR3. The CDR3 DNA is TGTGCCAGCAGCTCCTACAGGGGCTATGGCTACACCTTC. This translates into CASSSYRGYGYTF.

There are a few counts of this clonotype. This sequence joins TRBV11-2 and TRBJ2-3; TRBD2 is a possible D gene (6 bases). This CDR3 is built from 15 residues. The germline V and J ends were trimmed by 5 bases and 4 bases, with 16 bases remaining between them. Germline CDR1 and CDR2: SGHAT and FQNNGV. CDR3 bases: TGTGCCAGCAGCAGACGGCGGGAACCCCCAGATACGCAGTATTTT. Protein sequence: CASSRRREPPDTQYF. The full variable domain, completed using reference TRBV11-2 and TRBJ2-3, is EAGVAQSPRYKIIEKRQSVAFWCNPISGHATLYWYQQILGQGPKLLIQFQNNGVVDDSQLPKDRFSAERLKGVDSTLKIQPAKLEDSAVYLCASSRRREPPDTQYFGPGTRLTVL.

In its sample, this clonotype was seen many times. The chain joins TRBV29-1 to TRBJ2-1; a possible D gene is TRBD2 (5 bases). V was clipped by 4 bases and J by 0 bases, with 10 bases between them. Germline CDR1 is SQVTM and CDR2 is ANQGSEA. This CDR3 region has 14 residues. CDR3 in amino acids: CSVVRLNSYNEQFF. CDR3 coding DNA: TGCAGCGTTGTTAGACTAAACTCCTACAATGAGCAGTTCTTC.

The chain couples TRBV25-1 to TRBJ2-7; D might be TRBD1 (5 bases). V gave up 3 bases and J gave up 3 bases, with 18 bases separating them. Per germline, CDR1 MGHDK and CDR2 SYGVNS. The CDR3 is 16 residues long. This chain's CDR3 is CASSDPTPDKVYEQYF. The CDR3 region has the DNA TGTGCCAGCAGTGATCCCACGCCGGACAAGGTCTACGAGCAGTACTTC.

A few counts support this clonotype. V is TRBV7-2 and J is TRBJ2-3, with 11 positions matching TRBD2. The CDR3 contains 14 residues. Germline trimming cut 7 bases from V and 7 bases from J; bases unmatched to any gene: 7. The germline V gene has CDR1 SGHTA and CDR2 FQGNSA. The CDR3 here is CASILAGGYHTQYF. The CDR3 coding sequence is TGTGCCAGCATCCTAGCGGGAGGCTACCATACGCAGTATTTT.

This clonotype was seen repeatedly, ten times or more. This chain links TRBV3-1 with TRBJ1-1, with TRBD1 identical over 8 bases. Germline V gives CDR1 LGHDT, CDR2 YNNKEL (reference sequence). Trimming took 1 base from V and 4 from J; bases not matched to a gene: 8. The CDR3 runs to 16 residues. The CDR3 reads CASSQAMYRGTTEAFF. The DNA of the CDR3 is TGTGCCAGCAGCCAAGCTATGTACAGGGGGACCACTGAAGCTTTCTTT.

This clonotype was counted at least ten times. The V gene is TRBV20-1, the J gene TRBJ1-1; TRBD1 aligns across 8 bases. The length of the CDR3 is 14 residues. Germline loops: CDR1 DFQATT, CDR2 SNEGSKA (reference sequence). J was trimmed by 4 bases and V by 5 bases; bases with no gene match: 9. The CDR3 loop reads CSAARQGMSTEAFF. CDR3 nucleotide sequence: TGCAGTGCTGCAAGACAGGGGATGAGCACTGAAGCTTTCTTT.

This clonotype was seen a few times. V and J are TRBV20-1 and TRBJ2-7, with a tentative D call TRBD2 (5 bases). The germline gives CDR1 DFQATT, CDR2 SNEGSKA (reference sequence). V gave up 5 bases and J gave up 3 bases, with 8 bases separating them. The CDR3 extends over 11 amino acids. For the CDR3, the DNA is TGCAGTGCTCGGGATATCTACGAGCAGTACTTC. Amino acid sequence: CSARDIYEQYF.

This clonotype turned up a few times. The chain is built from TRBV5-1 and TRBJ2-1, with D possibly TRBD1 on 5 matching bases. The germline V gene has CDR1 SGHRS and CDR2 YFSETQ. CDR3 length: 14 residues. V gave up 0 bases and J gave up 6 bases, with 10 bases separating them. The CDR3 loop is CASSLGGSINEQFF. The CDR3 region has the DNA TGCGCCAGCAGCTTGGGGGGCAGCATCAATGAGCAGTTCTTC. The full variable domain, rest sourced from reference TRBV5-1 and TRBJ2-1, is KAGVTQTPRYLIKTRGQQVTLSCSPISGHRSVSWYQQTPGQGLQFLFEYFSETQRNKGNFPGRFSGRQFSNSRSEMNVSTLELGDSALYLCASSLGGSINEQFFGPGTRLTVL.

There are a few counts of this clonotype. The chain couples TRBV7-9 to TRBJ2-1; 10 positions agree with TRBD1. There are 16 residues in the CDR3. Germline-derived CDR1 and CDR2 are SEHNR and FQNEAQ (reference sequence). Unmatched junction bases numbered 12, after V lost 1 base and J lost 12 bases. DNA for the CDR3: TGTGCCAGCAGCTTAGGGGGGACAGGGGCCCCGATGAGGCAGTTCTTC. Translated: CASSLGGTGAPMRQFF.

This clonotype appeared many times. The chain employs TRBV21-1 and TRBJ2-5; TRBD2 is taken as the D call from the table, unchecked against the DNA. TRBV21-1 constitutes a pseudogene. This CDR3 is 14 amino acids long. DNA of the CDR3: TGTGCCAGCAGCAAGGAGGCTCTATGGGAGACCCAGTACTTC. It specifies CASSKEALWETQYF.

The gene calls are TRBV18 and TRBJ2-5, with D possibly matching TRBD2 (5 bases). The V gene's germline CDR1 is KGHSH and CDR2 LQKENI. This CDR3 has 15 amino acids. V lost 3 bases and J lost 5, with 16 bases in between. The CDR3 loop reads CASSPQRVIGETQYF. CDR3 DNA sequence: TGTGCCAGCTCACCGCAGAGGGTAATCGGGGAGACCCAGTACTTC.

This clonotype came up many times. The J gene is TRBJ2-1, the V gene TRBV7-2; 8 bases fit TRBD2. The CDR3 length is 15 residues. The germline gives CDR1 SGHTA, CDR2 FQGNSA. With V trimmed by 4 bases and J by 7 bases, 9 bases remained unmatched. The CDR3 sequence is CASSSGLAGLNEQFF. The CDR3 DNA is TGTGCCAGCAGCTCCGGACTAGCAGGGCTAAATGAGCAGTTCTTC. Drawing the rest from reference TRBV7-2 and TRBJ2-1, the complete variable domain is GAGVSQSPSNKVTEKGKDVELRCDPISGHTALYWYRQSLGQGLEFLIYFQGNSAPDKSGLPSDRFSAERTGGSVSTLTIQRTQQEDSAVYLCASSSGLAGLNEQFFGPGTRLTVL.